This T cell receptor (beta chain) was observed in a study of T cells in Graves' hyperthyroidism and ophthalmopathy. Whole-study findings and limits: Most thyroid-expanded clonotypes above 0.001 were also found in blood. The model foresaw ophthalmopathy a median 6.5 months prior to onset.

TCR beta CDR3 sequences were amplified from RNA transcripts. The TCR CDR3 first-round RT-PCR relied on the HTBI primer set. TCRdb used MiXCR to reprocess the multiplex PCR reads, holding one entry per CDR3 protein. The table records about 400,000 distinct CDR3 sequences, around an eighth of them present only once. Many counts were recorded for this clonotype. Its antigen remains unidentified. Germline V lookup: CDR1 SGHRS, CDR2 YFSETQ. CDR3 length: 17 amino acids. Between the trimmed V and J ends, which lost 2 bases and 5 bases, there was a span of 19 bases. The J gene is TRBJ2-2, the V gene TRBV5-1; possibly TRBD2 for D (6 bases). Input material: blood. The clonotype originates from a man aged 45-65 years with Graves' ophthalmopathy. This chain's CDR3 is CASSLSRGFDLTGELFF. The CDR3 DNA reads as TGCGCCAGCAGCTTATCTCGGGGGTTCGATTTGACCGGGGAGCTGTTTTTT. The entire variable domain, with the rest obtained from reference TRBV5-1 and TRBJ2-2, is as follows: KAGVTQTPRYLIKTRGQQVTLSCSPISGHRSVSWYQQTPGQGLQFLFEYFSETQRNKGNFPGRFSGRQFSNSRSEMNVSTLELGDSALYLCASSLSRGFDLTGELFFGEGSRLTVL.